This T cell receptor beta chain emerged from a study of T cell repertoires in cytomegalovirus infection. Study-wide context: In the study, CMV epitopes included recently identified HLA-C-restricted and well-studied HLA-B-restricted ones. A matching HLA type, together with CMV infection, was signaled by public TCR beta signatures.

Study-level points and caveats: It was HLA-C-restricted CMV-specific TCR beta clonotypes that dominated the response ex vivo. The study identified carriers of CMV plus the relevant HLA from cumulative public TCR beta family frequency.

This clonotype was detected many times. Its matching antigen is unknown. From the reads, TCRdb called clonotypes with MiXCR, one entry per CDR3 protein. The data hold around 360,000 distinct CDR3 sequences, with roughly 36% observed a single time. The germline V gene has CDR1 SGHTA and CDR2 FQGNSA. The CDR3 contains 15 residues. The V gene lost 2 bases and the J gene lost 0 bases, with 8 bases spanning the gap. The clonotype was recovered from a human donor in good health (CMV status not recorded). Some clones in this sample may be carry-over from other donors' samples. The chain is built from TRBV7-2 and TRBJ2-1; perhaps TRBD2 as D (6 bases). The sample in question was cultured PBMCs, obtained from culture after CMV antigen stimulation. The CDR3 loop reads CASSLFGGSYNEQFF. The CDR3 DNA reads as TGTGCCAGCAGCTTATTCGGGGGCTCCTACAATGAGCAGTTCTTC.